These T cell receptor beta chains were read from a single sample in a study of cytomegalovirus exposure and HLA in healthy donors. The method was immunoSEQ multiplex PCR; TCRdb's version includes in-frame clones alone and lacks a portion of them. In the table there are 280,000 or so clones, roughly 89% of which are singletons. Material for sequencing was PBMCs. The receptors here all came from a woman aged 18-29 years in good health and CMV-seronegative. Both conserved end residues are part of each CDR3. The D gene is left open where the match is weak. Clone size is not always given. Where it is, it says once, few, many or a class for expanded clones.

TRBV9	once	TRBJ1-2	-	CASSVGGGTTNYGYTF	TGTGCCAGCAGCGTGGGTGGAGGGACCACCAACTATGGCTACACCTTC
TRBV6-5	few	TRBJ1-3	-	CASSLGSSGNTIYF	TGTGCCAGCAGTTTGGGGAGCTCTGGAAACACCATATATTTT
TRBV6-5	-	TRBJ2-7	TRBD2	CASSRAGGSYEQYF	TGTGCCAGCAGTCGCGCGGGGGGTTCCTACGAGCAGTACTTC
TRBV7-6	-	TRBJ2-3	TRBD2	CASSLFTSGGAVSDTQYF	TGTGCCAGCAGCTTATTTACTAGCGGGGGGGCTGTCTCAGATACGCAGTATTTT
TRBV6-1	-	TRBJ2-2	-	CATSQRDTGELFF	TGTGCCACCTCTCAGAGGGACACCGGGGAGCTGTTTTTT
TRBV4-1	-	TRBJ1-1	TRBD1	CASSSNRGRTEAFF	TGCGCCAGCAGCTCTAACAGGGGGCGGACTGAAGCTTTCTTT
TRBV30	-	TRBJ1-2	-	CAWESGYGYTF	TGTGCCTGGGAGTCGGGGTATGGCTACACCTTC
TRBV15	-	TRBJ1-2	-	CATSSGLERDGYTF	TGTGCCACCAGCAGCGGCTTAGAGAGGGATGGCTACACCTTC
TRBV6-5	-	TRBJ1-1	TRBD1	CASSYGHRGAEAFF	TGTGCCAGCAGTTACGGACACAGGGGCGCTGAAGCTTTCTTT
TRBV27	-	TRBJ1-4	-	CASSFERGEKLLF	TGTGCCAGCAGTTTCGAACGGGGTGAAAAACTGCTTTTT
TRBV5-1	-	TRBJ1-6	-	CASSAGLVRSSPLHF	TGCGCCAGCAGCGCGGGCCTCGTTCGTAGTTCACCCCTCCACTTT
TRBV4-1	once	TRBJ2-2	TRBD2	CASSPGTSPWGELFF	TGCGCCAGCAGCCCCGGGACTAGTCCGTGGGGGGAGCTGTTTTTT
TRBV29-1	-	TRBJ2-2	TRBD1	CSAPGQGSTGELFF	TGCAGCGCTCCGGGACAGGGCAGCACCGGGGAGCTGTTTTTT
TRBV5-6	-	TRBJ2-7	TRBD2	CASSVWTSGGLTYEQYF	TGTGCCAGCAGCGTCTGGACTAGCGGGGGCCTGACCTACGAGCAGTACTTC
TRBV15	-	TRBJ1-5	TRBD1	CATSRQGGNQPQHF	TGTGCCACCAGCAGGCAGGGGGGCAATCAGCCCCAGCATTTT
TRBV4-2	-	TRBJ1-2	TRBD1	CASSQEGQGSGYTF	TGTGCCAGCAGCCAAGAGGGACAGGGAAGTGGCTACACCTTC
TRBV2	-	TRBJ1-1	-	CASNPQVNTEAFF	TGTGCCAGCAACCCACAGGTGAACACTGAAGCTTTCTTT
TRBV6-5	few	TRBJ1-6	-	CASSRPGRGSPLHF	TGTGCCAGCAGCCGCCCCGGAAGAGGTTCACCCCTCCACTTT
TRBV5-4	-	TRBJ2-1	-	CASSLPPGNEQFF	TGTGCCAGCAGCTTGCCGCCGGGCAATGAGCAGTTCTTC
TRBV7-6	-	TRBJ2-7	-	CASSLVAPIGGTFGYEQYF	TGTGCCAGCAGCTTAGTAGCACCCATTGGTGGGACATTTGGGTACGAGCAGTACTTC
TRBV6-5	-	TRBJ1-2	-	CASSYPGYGYTF	TGTGCCAGCAGTTACCCCGGCTATGGCTACACCTTC
TRBV29-1	-	TRBJ1-5	-	CSVRQGSQPQHF	TGCAGCGTTCGCCAGGGCAGTCAGCCCCAGCATTTT
TRBV2	-	TRBJ1-1	TRBD1	CASSGDSNTEAFF	TGTGCCAGCAGTGGGGACAGTAACACTGAAGCTTTCTTT